This T cell receptor beta chain derives from a study of T cell responses to AZD1222 COVID-19 vaccine. Profiling relied on immunoSEQ multiplex PCR, and the TCRdb table lists in-frame clones only, not all of them. Among around 130,000 clones listed, more than 80% were seen once. Germline V gene lookup returns CDR1 LGHNA and CDR2 YNFKEQ. The CDR3 runs 14 residues. Deletions cut 1 base from V and 7 bases from J, with 10 bases between. V usage is TRBV4-2 and J usage is TRBJ1-4; D is ambiguous. The receptor was derived from an adult who received the MenACWY meningococcal vaccine as a control. This specimen was peripheral blood, taken 28 days after the second dose of the MenACWY control vaccine. CDR3 loop: CASSQGGQIEKLFF. CDR3 bases: TGTGCCAGCAGCCAAGGCGGGCAGATTGAAAAACTGTTTTTT.